These 29 T cell receptor beta chains were sequenced from one sample in a study of technical replicates of blood from several donors. The protocol was immunoSEQ multiplex PCR, while the TCRdb copy is restricted to in-frame clones and leaves out a portion. Among about 74,000 clones listed, approximately 96% were seen once. Sample: T cells isolated from PBMCs. All receptors come from a human donor in good health.

This chain uses TRBV9 with TRBJ2-3, with 9 positions matching TRBD2. In germline, CDR1 is SGDLS, CDR2 YYNGEE. Losses at the gene ends were 0 bases for V and 2 bases for J; bases not matched to a gene: 4. The CDR3 runs to 16 residues. The CDR3 region has the DNA TGTGCCAGCAGCGTAGGGACTAGCGCACCCACAGATACGCAGTATTTT. Amino acid sequence: CASSVGTSAPTDTQYF.

The rearrangement joins TRBV2 to TRBJ1-4; 8 bases fit TRBD1. The CDR3 extends over 14 amino acids. Germline CDR1 and CDR2: SNHLY and FYNNEI. V shed 3 bases and J 6 bases; nucleotides not matched to a gene: 3. The DNA of the CDR3 is TGTGCCAGCAGTGACTCGGGACAGGATGAAAAACTGTTTTTT. This encodes CASSDSGQDEKLFF.

The chain joins TRBV27 to TRBJ2-3; TRBD1 aligns across 8 bases. Germline lookup yields CDR1 MNHEY and CDR2 SMNVEV (reference sequence). The length of the CDR3 is 16 residues. J was trimmed by 1 base and V by 5 bases; bases with no gene match: 8. The CDR3 reads CASSEDRDWGTDTQYF. In DNA form, the CDR3 reads TGTGCCAGCAGTGAGGACAGGGATTGGGGCACAGATACGCAGTATTTT.

This chain joins TRBV6-1 and TRBJ1-2; TRBD1 agrees at 8 bases. The V segment lost 2 bases and the J segment 8 bases; nucleotides outside the gene matches: 16. The CDR3 totals 17 residues. CDR1 is MNHNS, CDR2 SASEGT, per germline. Here the CDR3 DNA reads TGTGCCAGCAGTGAACAGGTGGACAGGGTGTTTCCCTTCGGCTACACCTTC. This gives the protein CASSEQVDRVFPFGYTF.

This chain links TRBV25-1 with TRBJ1-1; D is possibly TRBD1 (6 bases). The CDR3 is 13 amino acids. The V gene lost 5 bases and the J gene lost 4 bases, with 11 bases spanning the gap. Germline V lookup: CDR1 MGHDK, CDR2 SYGVNS. CDR3 bases: TGTGCCAGCAGTCCCGGACAGATCACTGAAGCTTTCTTT. It yields the protein CASSPGQITEAFF.

The rearrangement joins TRBV4-2 to TRBJ2-7; 9 nucleotides align to TRBD1. Germline values: CDR1 LGHNA, CDR2 YNFKEQ. This CDR3 is built from 16 residues. V lost 3 bases to trimming and J lost 4 bases; unmatched junction nucleotides: 10. CDR3 bases: TGTGCCAGCAGCCACGTTTTTACAGGGGGCACGTACGAGCAGTACTTC. Translating gives CASSHVFTGGTYEQYF.

The chain joins TRBV18 to TRBJ2-5; 8 bases line up with TRBD2. The CDR3 length is 15 residues. V lost 5 bases and J lost 0; bases outside the gene matches: 5. Germline lookup yields CDR1 KGHSH and CDR2 LQKENI. The CDR3, as DNA: TGTGCCAGCTCATCGGGGGGGCGGTACCAAGAGACCCAGTACTTC. As protein: CASSSGGRYQETQYF.

This chain links TRBV11-3 with TRBJ2-2, with 8 bases fitting TRBD1. Trimming took 5 bases from V and 6 from J; bases not matched to a gene: 11. This CDR3 has 16 amino acids. Germline values: CDR1 SGHNT, CDR2 YENEEA. CDR3 residues: CASSPPRTGQAGELFF. CDR3 nucleotides: TGTGCCAGCAGCCCGCCCAGGACAGGGCAAGCCGGGGAGCTGTTTTTT.

The V call is TRBV25-1, the J call TRBJ2-7; D may be TRBD2 (6 bases). Germline values: CDR1 MGHDK, CDR2 SYGVNS. CDR3 length equals 15 residues. Deletions cut 1 base from V and 2 bases from J, with 12 bases between. CDR3 bases: TGTGCCAGCAGTGAATTGTCGGGAGCTCCCTACGAGCAGTACTTC. This sequence encodes CASSELSGAPYEQYF.

The J gene is TRBJ1-1, the V gene TRBV19; a weak D match, TRBD1 (5 bases). This CDR3 spans 15 amino acids. Trimming cost V 5 bases and J 2 bases, with 15 bases left between them. The germline gives CDR1 LNHDA, CDR2 SQIVND (reference sequence). In nucleotides, the CDR3 is TGTGCCAGTAGTGTTGCAGGGAATCCAAACACTGAAGCTTTCTTT. It yields the protein CASSVAGNPNTEAFF.

This rearrangement joins TRBV6-5 to TRBJ1-5, with 7 nucleotides matching TRBD1. There are 14 residues in the CDR3. Germline trimming cut 5 bases from V and 6 bases from J; bases unmatched to any gene: 7. Germline CDR1 and CDR2: MNHEY and SVGAGI. The CDR3 loop reads CASSPGTVIQPQHF. DNA for the CDR3: TGTGCCAGCAGTCCCGGGACAGTAATTCAGCCCCAGCATTTT.

This sequence joins TRBV7-2 and TRBJ1-2, with 8 bases aligning to TRBD1. Germline CDR1 and CDR2: SGHTA and FQGNSA. The ends lost 4 bases at V and 2 bases at J; junction bases unmatched: 12. This CDR3 is built from 17 residues. The CDR3 coding sequence is TGTGCCAGCAGCTGGCACCTAACGACAGGGGCAAACTATGGCTACACCTTC. Translation gives CASSWHLTTGANYGYTF. The whole variable domain, remainder taken from reference TRBV7-2 and TRBJ1-2, is GAGVSQSPSNKVTEKGKDVELRCDPISGHTALYWYRQSLGQGLEFLIYFQGNSAPDKSGLPSDRFSAERTGGSVSTLTIQRTQQEDSAVYLCASSWHLTTGANYGYTFGSGTRLTVV.

This clone was seen a few times. The chain links TRBV9 to TRBJ2-1; 9 bases are shared with TRBD2. V gave up 4 bases and J gave up 0 bases; unmatched junction bases: 2. Germline loops: CDR1 SGDLS, CDR2 YYNGEE. The CDR3 has 15 amino acids. The CDR3 DNA sequence: TGTGCCAGCAGCTTTAGCGGGAGCTCCTACAATGAGCAGTTCTTC. Translation: CASSFSGSSYNEQFF.

The chain recombines TRBV5-4 with TRBJ1-1; tentatively, D is TRBD1 (5 bases). This CDR3 spans 15 amino acids. The V gene lost 1 base and the J gene lost 7 bases, with 17 bases spanning the gap. Germline CDR1 and CDR2: SGHNT and YYREEE (reference sequence). The CDR3 here is CASSLNGGSRYEAFF. CDR3 in DNA: TGTGCCAGCAGCTTGAATGGGGGGTCTCGCTATGAAGCTTTCTTT.

This clone was seen once. CDR3 coding DNA: TGTGCCAGCAGCTTAGCATCGGCAGGGCAAGGCTACACCTTC. This translates into CASSLASAGQGYTF. The genes are TRBV7-9 and TRBJ1-2, with a weak D call TRBD1 (5 bases). Germline V gives CDR1 SEHNR, CDR2 FQNEAQ (reference sequence). The V end was cut by 0 bases, the J end by 8 bases, with 13 bases between. This CDR3 has 14 residues.

The chain couples TRBV7-2 to TRBJ1-2, with 9 positions matching TRBD1. The CDR3 totals 15 residues. The V and J ends lost 5 bases and 3 bases, in that order; junction bases with no gene match: 7. Germline V gene data show CDR1 as SGHTA and CDR2 as FQGNSA. CDR3 loop: CASSPGTGTYYGYTF. CDR3 nucleotide sequence: TGTGCCAGCAGCCCGGGGACAGGGACCTACTATGGCTACACCTTC.

The genes are TRBV30 and TRBJ2-5, with 7 bases identical to TRBD1. After removal of 0 bases from V and 4 bases from J, the junction contained 5 bases not matched to a gene. Germline V gene lookup returns CDR1 GTSNPN and CDR2 SVGIG (reference sequence). The CDR3 contains 14 residues. CDR3 sequence (DNA): TGTGCCTGGAGTGTAAGGTCAGGGGGAGAGACCCAGTACTTC. Translation gives CAWSVRSGGETQYF. Filled out from reference TRBV30 and TRBJ2-5, the complete variable domain reads SQTIHQWPATLVQPVGSPLSLECTVEGTSNPNLYWYRQAAGRGLQLLFYSVGIGQISSEVPQNLSASRPQDRQFILSSKKLLLSDSGFYLCAWSVRSGGETQYFGPGTRLLVL.

The gene calls are TRBV11-2 and TRBJ2-7, with a tentative D call TRBD1 (6 bases). V was clipped by 4 bases and J by 2 bases, with 15 bases between them. Germline V CDR1 and CDR2: SGHAT, FQNNGV. The CDR3 covers 15 residues. The CDR3 sequence: CASSSESGQPYEQYF. CDR3 DNA: TGTGCCAGCAGCTCGGAGTCTGGACAGCCCTACGAGCAGTACTTC.

The chain links TRBV5-6 to TRBJ2-5; no reliable D call. The CDR3 is 14 amino acids. Per the germline V gene, CDR1 is SGHDT and CDR2 is YYEEEE. V was trimmed by 4 bases and J by 5 bases, leaving 15 bases between them. This chain's CDR3 is CASSSPEGRETQYF. The DNA of the CDR3 is TGTGCCAGCAGCAGTCCGGAAGGCAGGGAGACCCAGTACTTC.

This clone was found once. V is TRBV29-1 and J is TRBJ2-3; 9 nucleotides agree with TRBD1. Germline-derived CDR1 and CDR2 are SQVTM and ANQGSEA. The CDR3 contains 17 residues. V gave up 4 bases and J gave up 2 bases; unmatched junction bases: 13. CDR3 region: CSVGPPGQGLNTDTQYF. CDR3 DNA: TGCAGCGTTGGGCCTCCGGGACAGGGCTTGAACACAGATACGCAGTATTTT.

The gene calls are TRBV9 and TRBJ2-7, with no clear D. Per germline, CDR1 SGDLS and CDR2 YYNGEE. The V and J ends lost 0 bases and 3 bases respectively, with 13 bases between them. CDR3 length: 15 amino acids. The CDR3 loop is CASSVGLNPNYEQYF. For the CDR3, the DNA is TGTGCCAGCAGCGTAGGACTCAACCCGAACTACGAGCAGTACTTC.

V is TRBV4-2 and J is TRBJ2-7; TRBD2 matches 10 bases. With 2 bases clipped from V and 7 bases from J, the junction kept 8 bases outside the gene matches. This CDR3 has 15 residues. The germline gives CDR1 LGHNA, CDR2 YNFKEQ. Written as DNA, the CDR3 is TGTGCCAGCAGCCAAAAGCGGGAGGGTCCTGTAGAGCAGTACTTC. It translates to CASSQKREGPVEQYF.

CDR3 in DNA: TGTGCCAGCAGCTTAGGTCTACAAGAGACCCAGTACTTC. Amino acid sequence: CASSLGLQETQYF. V gene TRBV11-3 combines with J gene TRBJ2-5; D is unclear. The CDR3 sequence is 13 residues long. The V gene's germline CDR1 is SGHNT and CDR2 YENEEA. V lost 1 base and J 2 bases, leaving 5 bases between the germline ends. Full variable domain (rest looked up from reference TRBV11-3 and TRBJ2-5): EAGVVQSPRYKIIEKKQPVAFWCNPISGHNTLYWYLQNLGQGPELLIRYENEEAVDDSQLPKDRFSAERLKGVDSTLKIQPAELGDSAVYLCASSLGLQETQYFGPGTRLLVL.

V and J are TRBV5-6 and TRBJ2-1, with a possible D match to TRBD2 (5 bases). This CDR3 region has 14 residues. The germline gives CDR1 SGHDT, CDR2 YYEEEE. V lost 1 base and J 1 base, leaving 6 bases between the germline ends. CDR3 sequence: CASSLWRSYNEQFF. The CDR3 DNA sequence: TGTGCCAGCAGCTTGTGGAGGTCCTACAATGAGCAGTTCTTC.

In DNA, the CDR3 is TGCAGCGTTGCCACTAGACAGGCTAAGACCCAGTACTTC. This gives the protein CSVATRQAKTQYF. The rearrangement joins TRBV29-1 to TRBJ2-5, with D possibly matching TRBD1 (6 bases). Germline CDR1 SQVTM, CDR2 ANQGSEA. CDR3 length: 13 residues. V was shortened by 4 bases and J by 6 bases, with 15 bases between the two germline ends.

The chain uses TRBV21-1 and TRBJ1-2. TRBV21-1 is a documented pseudogene. The CDR3 runs to 13 residues. CDR3 region: CASIYRAREGYTF. The CDR3 nucleotides are TGTGCCAGCATATACCGTGCCCGCGAAGGCTACACCTTC.

This clone was observed a single time. The gene calls are TRBV27 and TRBJ2-7; 7 nucleotides line up with TRBD1. J gave up 3 bases and V 0 bases, and 5 bases lay outside the gene matches. Germline values: CDR1 MNHEY, CDR2 SMNVEV (reference sequence). The CDR3 has 15 residues. As DNA, the CDR3 is TGTGCCAGCAGTTTATCCGGACAGGACCTCTACGAGCAGTACTTC. It translates to CASSLSGQDLYEQYF.

This chain links TRBV12-5 with TRBJ2-1; TRBD2 matches at 8 bases. The CDR3 length is 14 residues. From germline, CDR1 is LGHNT and CDR2 FRNRAP. J was trimmed by 3 bases and V by 10 bases; bases with no gene match: 8. The CDR3 region has the DNA TGTGCTAATCAAACTAGCGGAGACTACAATGAGCAGTTCTTC. Translating gives CANQTSGDYNEQFF.

This chain joins TRBV19 and TRBJ1-1; the match to TRBD1 covers 8 bases. The ends lost 3 bases at V and 1 base at J; junction bases unmatched: 4. The CDR3 extends over 15 amino acids. The germline V gene has CDR1 LNHDA and CDR2 SQIVND (reference sequence). Written as DNA, the CDR3 is TGTGCCAGTAGTATCCAGGGGGCAGGGAACACTGAAGCTTTCTTT. This codes for CASSIQGAGNTEAFF.